What follows are 27 T cell receptor beta chains derived from one specimen sequenced in a study of cytomegalovirus exposure and HLA in healthy donors. Amplification used 60 Vbeta primers and 13 Jbeta primers. Clones were sequenced by immunoSEQ multiplex PCR, and TCRdb holds only the in-frame ones, with some missing. The sample shows roughly 170,000 clones, 70% to 90% of them seen only once. Sequenced: PBMCs. These receptors originate from a woman aged 25 to 39 in good health and CMV-seronegative.

This clone was detected a few times. J is TRBJ1-1 and V is TRBV29-1; 8 bases match TRBD1. The germline V gene encodes CDR1 SQVTM and CDR2 ANQGSEA. This CDR3 spans 11 amino acids. J lost 7 bases, V lost 7 bases, and 5 bases had no gene match. CDR3 in amino acids: CSGGQVSEAFF. As DNA, the CDR3 is TGCAGCGGGGGACAGGTTAGTGAAGCTTTCTTT.

The CDR3 nucleotides read TGTGCCAGCAGTTTATGTCTATACCTCTACGAGCAGTACTTC. This translates into CASSLCLYLYEQYF. V and J are TRBV27 and TRBJ2-7; D unclear. CDR3 length: 14 residues. Deletions cut 1 base from V and 3 bases from J, with 10 bases between. Germline CDR1 and CDR2: MNHEY and SMNVEV (reference sequence).

V is TRBV6-5 and J is TRBJ1-5; D is perhaps TRBD1 (6 bases). V was shortened by 0 bases and J by 4 bases, with 7 bases between the two germline ends. CDR3 length equals 14 residues. CDR1 is MNHEY, CDR2 SVGAGI, per germline. The CDR3, as DNA: TGTGCCAGCAGTTACTCAGGGGGAAATCAGCCCCAGCATTTT. Its translation: CASSYSGGNQPQHF.

V is TRBV7-6 and J is TRBJ2-7; no clear D gene. Germline loops: CDR1 SGHVS, CDR2 FNYEAQ. The CDR3 length is 13 residues. Between the trimmed V and J ends, which lost 5 bases and 3 bases, there was a span of 11 bases. As DNA, the CDR3 is TGTGCCAGCAGCCCTAATCCCATCTACGAGCAGTACTTC. Translation gives CASSPNPIYEQYF.

The V and J genes are TRBV2 and TRBJ1-6; D uncertain. From germline, CDR1 is SNHLY and CDR2 FYNNEI. This CDR3 comprises 15 residues. Trimming pared 5 bases from V and 0 bases from J, leaving 8 bases between. Written as DNA, the CDR3 is TGTGCCAGCAGTCCCGCCTACTCCTATAATTCACCCCTCCACTTT. As protein: CASSPAYSYNSPLHF.

The chain employs TRBV7-2 and TRBJ2-5; no firm D call. The CDR3 has 14 residues. V lost 2 bases and J lost 3, with 10 bases in between. Germline V lookup: CDR1 SGHTA, CDR2 FQGNSA. The CDR3: CASSLSGTKETQYF. DNA for the CDR3: TGTGCCAGCAGCTTATCAGGCACAAAAGAGACCCAGTACTTC. The variable domain in full, with the rest retrieved from reference TRBV7-2 and TRBJ2-5, is GAGVSQSPSNKVTEKGKDVELRCDPISGHTALYWYRQSLGQGLEFLIYFQGNSAPDKSGLPSDRFSAERTGGSVSTLTIQRTQQEDSAVYLCASSLSGTKETQYFGPGTRLLVL.

The V and J genes are TRBV5-4 and TRBJ1-4, with 8 bases lining up with TRBD1. Per the germline V gene, CDR1 is SGHNT and CDR2 is YYREEE (reference sequence). V lost 4 bases and J lost 5; bases outside the gene matches: 7. This CDR3 is built from 15 residues. The CDR3 DNA sequence: TGTGCCAGCAGCGTCCCGGCAGGGGGCAATGAAAAACTGTTTTTT. It codes for CASSVPAGGNEKLFF.

This clone was counted between two and nine times. The V call is TRBV11-3, the J call TRBJ2-7, with D possibly TRBD1 on 5 matching bases. This CDR3 contains 14 residues. Germline V gene data show CDR1 as SGHNT and CDR2 as YENEEA. Trimming cost V 3 bases and J 3 bases, with 12 bases left between them. As DNA, the CDR3 is TGTGCCAGCAGCTTTTGGGGCATCCTCTACGAGCAGTACTTC. Encoded protein: CASSFWGILYEQYF.

This clone was seen a single time. V usage is TRBV9 and J usage is TRBJ2-7, with 12 positions matching TRBD2. CDR1 and CDR2 (germline): SGDLS, YYNGEE. Trimming cost V 3 bases and J 5 bases; bases outside gene matches: 6. The CDR3 totals 15 residues. The CDR3 spells CASSAGGLAGNEQYF. The CDR3 DNA reads as TGTGCCAGCAGCGCCGGGGGACTAGCGGGCAACGAGCAGTACTTC.

As regards this clone: Mismatch with germline at one junction end may stem from a read error. The V call is TRBV7-9, the J call TRBJ1-5; tentative D call: TRBD1 (6 bases). Germline CDR1 SEHNR, CDR2 FQNEAQ (reference sequence). The length of the CDR3 is 13 residues. CDR3 sequence: CSSSIDRQQPQHF. In DNA form, the CDR3 reads TGTTCCAGCAGCATAGACAGGCAACAGCCCCAGCATTTT.

J is TRBJ2-4 and V is TRBV9, with 8 bases that match TRBD2. The CDR3 length is 17 residues. Germline-derived CDR1 and CDR2 are SGDLS and YYNGEE. J lost 2 bases, V lost 0 bases, and 7 bases had no gene match. The CDR3: CASSVGGGTSPKNIQYF. The CDR3 nucleotides are TGTGCCAGCAGCGTAGGCGGCGGGACTAGTCCCAAAAACATTCAGTACTTC.

The sample holds one count of this clone. The chain links TRBV6-1 to TRBJ2-3, with D possibly TRBD2 on 7 matching bases. Germline V gene sequence: CDR1 MNHNS, CDR2 SASEGT. The ends were cut back, 3 bases at V and 3 bases at J, with 13 bases in the middle. This CDR3 region has 15 residues. The CDR3 is CASSDGRGPTDTQYF. Here the CDR3 DNA reads TGTGCCAGCAGTGACGGGCGGGGGCCGACAGATACGCAGTATTTT.

The chain combines TRBV13 with TRBJ2-7, with a possible D match to TRBD1 (5 bases). Between the trimmed V and J ends, which lost 5 bases and 2 bases, there was a span of 13 bases. Germline V gene lookup returns CDR1 PRHDT and CDR2 FYEKMQ (reference sequence). The CDR3 has 14 amino acids. The CDR3 is CASSRLTGPYEQYF. CDR3 bases: TGTGCCAGCAGCCGCCTTACAGGACCCTACGAGCAGTACTTC.

The V and J genes are TRBV11-2 and TRBJ1-1; maybe TRBD1 (5 bases). The CDR3 length is 14 residues. With 1 base removed from V and 1 base from J, the gap between germline ends came to 7 bases. Germline V gene sequence: CDR1 SGHAT, CDR2 FQNNGV. CDR3 sequence (DNA): TGTGCCAGCAGCTTAGGGGGGGGGAACACTGAAGCTTTCTTT. Amino acid sequence: CASSLGGGNTEAFF.

Of note for this clone: At one boundary the junction diverges from the germline segment, which might be a read error. This rearrangement joins TRBV6-1 to TRBJ2-1, with 7 bases matching TRBD1. The CDR3 spans 14 residues. Germline CDR1 is MNHNS and CDR2 is SASEGT. In DNA, the CDR3 is TGTGCCAGCAGTGAAGCTCCGGGGTTAGGGGGCTGGGTCTTC. Encoded protein: CASSEAPGLGGWVF.

V and J are TRBV9 and TRBJ2-2, with D possibly matching TRBD2 (5 bases). The V gene's germline CDR1 is SGDLS and CDR2 YYNGEE. The CDR3 spans 14 residues. V was trimmed by 3 bases and J by 6 bases, leaving 12 bases between them. The CDR3 nucleotides are TGTGCCAGCAGCGGCACCTCTAGCTCCGGGGAGCTGTTTTTT. Amino acid sequence: CASSGTSSSGELFF.

The rearrangement joins TRBV5-1 to TRBJ2-1; 7 positions match TRBD2. This CDR3 has 12 residues. Germline V gives CDR1 SGHRS, CDR2 YFSETQ. The V gene end was trimmed by 3 bases and the J gene end by 10 bases; junction bases not matched to a gene: 4. The CDR3 sequence is CASSSTSREQFF. CDR3 sequence (DNA): TGCGCCAGCAGCTCGACTAGCCGGGAGCAGTTCTTC.

This chain links TRBV7-2 with TRBJ2-5, with a tentative D call TRBD2 (5 bases). This CDR3 contains 13 residues. V gave up 2 bases and J gave up 3 bases, with 7 bases separating them. CDR1 is SGHTA and CDR2 is FQGNSA in the germline V gene. CDR3 sequence (DNA): TGTGCCAGCAGCTTACAAGCGGAAGAGACCCAGTACTTC. It is translated as CASSLQAEETQYF.

The chain uses TRBV5-4 and TRBJ2-5; possible D gene TRBD1, 5 bases. Per germline, CDR1 SGHNT and CDR2 YYREEE (reference sequence). The CDR3 is 15 amino acids. Trimming took off 4 bases at V and 2 bases at J, with 15 bases between the two ends. The CDR3, as DNA: TGTGCCAGCAGCCCAAGGGGTAGCAGACAAGAGACCCAGTACTTC. Protein sequence: CASSPRGSRQETQYF.

The chain uses TRBV4-1 and TRBJ1-2; TRBD1 might be the D (6 bases). CDR1 MGHRA and CDR2 YSYEKL come from the germline V gene. This CDR3 is built from 16 residues. V was shortened by 4 bases and J by 2 bases, with 17 bases between the two germline ends. The CDR3: CASSPDIITGNYGYTF. The CDR3 DNA reads as TGCGCCAGCAGCCCCGACATTATAACAGGGAACTATGGCTACACCTTC.

V gene TRBV6-6 combines with J gene TRBJ1-2, with 8 bases fitting TRBD1. Germline CDR1 is MNHNY and CDR2 is SVGAGI (reference sequence). CDR3 size: 15 residues. The V and J ends lost 5 bases and 2 bases, in that order; junction bases with no gene match: 7. CDR3 residues: CASSPSNRGNYGYTF. The CDR3 DNA sequence: TGTGCCAGCAGTCCTTCAAACAGGGGGAACTATGGCTACACCTTC.

This clone came up once. The chain joins TRBV7-2 to TRBJ1-6, with a weak D call TRBD1 (5 bases). The CDR3 has 14 residues. Trimming stripped 2 bases from V and 9 bases from J, with 11 bases between. In germline, CDR1 is SGHTA, CDR2 FQGNSA. Written as DNA, the CDR3 is TGTGCCAGCAGCTTACAGGGTACGCGTTCACCCCTCCACTTT. As protein: CASSLQGTRSPLHF.

The J gene is TRBJ2-3, the V gene TRBV29-1; D might be TRBD1 (6 bases). Germline assignment: CDR1 SQVTM and CDR2 ANQGSEA. The CDR3 covers 14 residues. V lost 7 bases, J lost 0 bases, and 14 bases lay in between. The CDR3 sequence: CSGGHGPSTDTQYF. The CDR3 DNA reads TGCAGCGGGGGACACGGACCTAGCACAGATACGCAGTATTTT.

V usage is TRBV5-6 and J usage is TRBJ2-1; 7 positions agree with TRBD1. This CDR3 contains 16 residues. Germline trimming cut 1 base from V and 1 base from J; bases unmatched to any gene: 5. Germline CDR1 SGHDT, CDR2 YYEEEE. DNA of the CDR3: TGTGCCAGCAGCTTGCTCCGGGACAGTTCCTACAATGAGCAGTTCTTC. Protein: CASSLLRDSSYNEQFF.

The chain links TRBV4-3 to TRBJ1-1; D gene ambiguous. The germline gives CDR1 LGHNA, CDR2 YSLEER. This CDR3 has 15 amino acids. V dropped 2 bases and J dropped 7 bases, with 17 bases sitting between them. The CDR3 sequence: CASSQPSSRYGEAFF. CDR3 coding DNA: TGCGCCAGCAGCCAACCTTCCTCCCGCTATGGTGAAGCTTTCTTT.

In DNA form, the CDR3 reads TGTGCCAGCAGTTCCGCGGGACAGGGGGACGAGACCCAGTACTTC. Protein: CASSSAGQGDETQYF. V is TRBV28 and J is TRBJ2-5, with TRBD1 matching 11 bases. With V trimmed by 4 bases and J by 5 bases, 6 bases remained unmatched. This CDR3 has 15 amino acids. Germline values: CDR1 MDHEN, CDR2 SYDVKM.

In this sample, this clone turned up once. V is TRBV28 and J is TRBJ2-1; 10 bases align to TRBD2. The V gene end was trimmed by 8 bases and the J gene end by 1 base; junction bases not matched to a gene: 11. Germline-derived CDR1 and CDR2 are MDHEN and SYDVKM. The CDR3 is 17 residues long. In DNA, the CDR3 is TGTGCCAGCCCTCCGGGAGGACTAGCGGCGTCCTACAATGAGCAGTTCTTC. This codes for CASPPGGLAASYNEQFF.